These 24 T cell receptor beta chains were sequenced from one sample in a study of neoadjuvant anti-PD-1 for oral cavity cancer. Libraries were prepared by immunoSEQ multiplex PCR; TCRdb keeps only in-frame clonotypes and omits some of them. The data hold about 14,000 clones, with roughly 70% observed a single time. The sample in question was PBMCs, obtained before nivolumab (anti-PD-1) treatment. The receptors shown here come from a person between 40 and 80 years old with oral cavity squamous cell carcinoma.

V is TRBV29-1 and J is TRBJ2-5; D not resolved. Between the trimmed V and J ends, which lost 7 bases and 0 bases, there was a span of 9 bases. This CDR3 is 12 amino acids long. CDR1 and CDR2 from the germline V gene are SQVTM and ANQGSEA. The chain's CDR3 is CSGLPYQETQYF. CDR3 sequence (DNA): TGCAGCGGTTTACCTTACCAAGAGACCCAGTACTTC. The full variable domain, rest sourced from reference TRBV29-1 and TRBJ2-5, is SAVISQKPSRDICQRGTSLTIQCQVDSQVTMMFWYRQQPGQSLTLIATANQGSEATYESGFVIDKFPISRPNLTFSTLTVSNMSPEDSSIYLCSGLPYQETQYFGPGTRLLVL.

The rearrangement links TRBV19 to TRBJ1-1, with unresolved D. Germline CDR1 reads LNHDA; CDR2 reads SQIVND (reference sequence). Trimming pared 3 bases from V and 1 base from J, leaving 6 bases between. This CDR3 spans 13 amino acids. This CDR3 reads CASSIRANTEAFF. The DNA for the CDR3 is TGTGCCAGTAGTATTAGGGCGAACACTGAAGCTTTCTTT.

Note on this clone: The germline gene is not matched at one end of the junction; a read error may be the cause. This sequence joins TRBV5-4 and TRBJ2-7, with D possibly called TRBD1 or TRBD2 (6 bases each). The germline V gene encodes CDR1 SGHNT and CDR2 YYREEE (reference sequence). This CDR3 has 12 amino acids. The CDR3 spells CASTLRGVEQYF. Here the CDR3 DNA reads TGTGCCAGCACCTTGAGGGGGGTCGAGCAGTACTTC.

V is TRBV5-6 and J is TRBJ2-2; 10 bases are a match to TRBD1. Germline CDR1 is SGHDT and CDR2 is YYEEEE. V lost 4 bases to trimming and J lost 7 bases; unmatched junction nucleotides: 7. CDR3 length equals 15 residues. CDR3 residues: CASSQGQGRGGELFF. The CDR3 DNA reads TGTGCCAGCAGCCAGGGACAGGGGAGGGGCGGGGAGCTGTTTTTT.

This clone was counted only a few times. The V gene is TRBV27, the J gene TRBJ1-2; 7 bases map to TRBD1. This CDR3 has 15 residues. Germline V gene lookup returns CDR1 MNHEY and CDR2 SMNVEV (reference sequence). The J segment lost 5 bases and the V segment lost 3 bases, leaving 9 bases of the junction unmatched. CDR3 sequence (DNA): TGTGCCAGCAGTTTTAACAGGGGAAATGGTTATGGCTACACCTTC. The encoded protein is CASSFNRGNGYGYTF.

The J gene is TRBJ1-1, the V gene TRBV5-1; D remains ambiguous. V was pared by 2 bases and J by 2 bases, with 7 bases between. CDR1 and CDR2 from the germline V gene are SGHRS and YFSETQ. The CDR3 is 13 amino acids. This chain's CDR3 is CASSFFGNTEAFF. The CDR3 DNA reads TGCGCCAGCAGCTTCTTTGGCAACACTGAAGCTTTCTTT.

The chain employs TRBV7-6 and TRBJ2-7; D is ambiguous. With 3 bases removed from V and 6 bases from J, the gap between germline ends came to 6 bases. The CDR3 contains 11 residues. From germline, CDR1 is SGHVS and CDR2 FNYEAQ. CDR3 in amino acids: CASSLGIEQYF. Written as DNA, the CDR3 is TGTGCCAGCAGCTTGGGGATCGAGCAGTACTTC.

Here the CDR3 DNA reads TGTGCCAGTAGTCCGATGACAGGGAGGGAGACCCAGTACTTC. It codes for CASSPMTGRETQYF. This chain links TRBV19 with TRBJ2-5; D might be TRBD1 (7 bases). The CDR3 length is 14 residues. Looked up from germline, CDR1 is LNHDA and CDR2 is SQIVND (reference sequence). V shed 5 bases and J shed 5 bases, with 15 bases lying between them.

The V call is TRBV9, the J call TRBJ1-1; a possible D gene is TRBD1 (5 bases). The germline gives CDR1 SGDLS, CDR2 YYNGEE. This CDR3 is built from 14 residues. The germline V and J ends were trimmed by 1 base and 5 bases, with 12 bases remaining between them. DNA of the CDR3: TGTGCCAGCAGCGTAACGGGGGACCGGACTGAAGCTTTCTTT. Protein: CASSVTGDRTEAFF.

For the CDR3, the DNA is TGTGCCAGCAGTTACCCCCTAGCGGGAGTAACAGATACGCAGTATTTT. Translating gives CASSYPLAGVTDTQYF. The chain is built from TRBV6-6 and TRBJ2-3; 10 bases align to TRBD2. With V trimmed by 2 bases and J by 3 bases, 5 bases remained unmatched. There are 16 residues in the CDR3. Germline lookup yields CDR1 MNHNY and CDR2 SVGAGI (reference sequence).

J is TRBJ2-1 and V is TRBV6-1, with TRBD1 as a possible D gene (6 bases). The CDR3 is 15 residues long. V lost 4 bases and J lost 8, with 18 bases in between. CDR1 and CDR2 from the germline V gene are MNHNS and SASEGT. The CDR3 sequence: CASSARGSGLHEQFF. CDR3 sequence (DNA): TGTGCCAGCAGTGCGAGGGGGAGCGGCCTCCATGAGCAGTTCTTC.

The J gene is TRBJ2-7, the V gene TRBV5-1; 7 positions match TRBD1. V shed 3 bases and J 2 bases; nucleotides not matched to a gene: 8. CDR3 length equals 15 residues. CDR1 and CDR2 from the germline V gene are SGHRS and YFSETQ. The chain's CDR3 is CASSSPDRNPYEQYF. In DNA, the CDR3 is TGCGCCAGCAGCTCACCGGACAGGAATCCCTACGAGCAGTACTTC.

This chain's CDR3 is CASSLEGQGSISNEKLFF. As DNA, the CDR3 is TGCGCCAGCAGCTTGGAAGGACAGGGAAGCATAAGTAATGAAAAACTGTTTTTT. The genes are TRBV5-1 and TRBJ1-4; 8 nucleotides align to TRBD1. The CDR3 is made up of 18 amino acids. Germline V lookup: CDR1 SGHRS, CDR2 YFSETQ. J was trimmed by 4 bases and V by 0 bases; bases with no gene match: 11.

This sequence joins TRBV11-1 and TRBJ2-3; D tentatively reads TRBD1 or TRBD2 (5 bases each). Germline V gene data show CDR1 as SGHAT and CDR2 as FQDESV (reference sequence). The CDR3 sequence is 16 residues long. The ends were cut back, 2 bases at V and 11 bases at J, with 23 bases in the middle. CDR3 DNA sequence: TGTGCCAGCAGCTTACAGGGTAGCGCGCCGAAGAGAGTGCAGTATTTT. It codes for CASSLQGSAPKRVQYF.

This clone was picked up one time. The chain employs TRBV6-4 and TRBJ2-3; 7 bases agree with TRBD2. The CDR3 spans 16 residues. The germline V gene has CDR1 MRHNA and CDR2 SNTAGT. V lost 7 bases, J lost 3 bases, and 13 bases stayed unmatched. This CDR3 is CASISGRGRSTDTQYF. DNA of the CDR3: TGTGCCAGCATCAGCGGGCGGGGGAGAAGTACAGATACGCAGTATTTT.

J is TRBJ1-5 and V is TRBV5-1; 9 bases align to TRBD1. Germline lookup yields CDR1 SGHRS and CDR2 YFSETQ. Trimming took 3 bases from V and 1 from J; bases not matched to a gene: 2. This CDR3 comprises 15 residues. Here the CDR3 DNA reads TGCGCCAGCAGCTCGGGACAGGGAAGCAATCAGCCCCAGCATTTT. The encoded protein is CASSSGQGSNQPQHF.

This clone was recorded a few times. The rearrangement joins TRBV15 to TRBJ1-2, with D unclear. The V gene's germline CDR1 is LNHNV and CDR2 YYDKDF (reference sequence). The CDR3 spans 14 residues. Trimming pared 0 bases from V and 4 bases from J, leaving 9 bases between. The CDR3 DNA sequence: TGTGCCACCAGCAGAGATGTTCAAGTCTATGGCTACACCTTC. This encodes CATSRDVQVYGYTF.

Remarks on this clone: A junction boundary mismatches the germline segment, possibly from a read error. The genes are TRBV6-6 and TRBJ2-2, with D perhaps TRBD1 or TRBD2 (5 bases each). The germline V gene encodes CDR1 MNHNY and CDR2 SVGAGI (reference sequence). The CDR3 covers 15 residues. In DNA form, the CDR3 reads TGTGCCAGCAGTCGGGGACCAAAGAACCCCGGGGAGCTGTTTTTT. This translates into CASSRGPKNPGELFF.

A few counts support this clone. The chain links TRBV10-1 to TRBJ1-1; D perhaps matches TRBD1 (6 bases). This CDR3 is built from 13 residues. V was shortened by 7 bases and J by 1 base, with 10 bases between the two germline ends. CDR1 is WNHNN, CDR2 SYGVQD, per germline (reference sequence). This chain's CDR3 is CASTDRQNTEAFF. The CDR3 nucleotides are TGCGCCAGCACTGACAGGCAGAACACTGAAGCTTTCTTT.

This clone appeared once. The chain combines TRBV6-5 with TRBJ2-7; D unresolved. The V end was cut by 8 bases, the J end by 5 bases, with 19 bases between. The CDR3 has 14 residues. Germline V gene data show CDR1 as MNHEY and CDR2 as SVGAGI. The CDR3 DNA follows: TGTGCCAGCTCACGAGGTCCCGCTCAAGACGAGCAGTACTTC. Translation gives CASSRGPAQDEQYF.

V gene TRBV7-9 combines with J gene TRBJ1-4; D is perhaps TRBD1 (6 bases). The germline V gene encodes CDR1 SEHNR and CDR2 FQNEAQ (reference sequence). The V and J ends lost 5 bases and 0 bases respectively, with 16 bases between them. CDR3 length: 17 residues. CDR3 loop: CASSPLTGGSTNEKLFF. Here the CDR3 DNA reads TGTGCCAGCAGCCCCCTGACAGGAGGGTCAACTAATGAAAAACTGTTTTTT. Supplemented by reference TRBV7-9 and TRBJ1-4, the full variable domain reads DTGVSQNPRHKITKRGQNVTFRCDPISEHNRLYWYRQTLGQGPEFLTYFQNEAQLEKSRLLSDRFSAERPKGSFSTLEIQRTEQGDSAMYLCASSPLTGGSTNEKLFFGSGTQLSVL.

This chain uses TRBV2 with TRBJ2-2, with TRBD1 matching over 9 bases. V lost 11 bases to trimming and J lost 9 bases; unmatched junction nucleotides: 22. The V gene's germline CDR1 is SNHLY and CDR2 FYNNEI. CDR3 length: 17 amino acids. CDR3 loop: CAAYRRDRETPVRELFF. CDR3 nucleotide sequence: TGTGCCGCATACAGGCGGGACAGGGAAACCCCAGTGAGGGAGCTGTTTTTT.

This chain joins TRBV13 and TRBJ2-2; D may match TRBD1 or TRBD2 (7 bases each). V lost 5 bases to trimming and J lost 6 bases, with 13 bases between them. The CDR3 totals 14 residues. Germline assignment: CDR1 PRHDT and CDR2 FYEKMQ (reference sequence). The CDR3 sequence: CASSAQGGAGELFF. Here the CDR3 DNA reads TGTGCCAGCAGCGCCCAGGGGGGGGCCGGGGAGCTGTTTTTT.

This rearrangement joins TRBV25-1 to TRBJ1-6; TRBD1 might be the D (5 bases). The CDR3 sequence is 15 residues long. Germline assignment: CDR1 MGHDK and CDR2 SYGVNS. The V end lost 4 bases, the J end lost 0 bases, and 7 bases lay between the germline ends. This CDR3 reads CASSAGSSYNSPLHF. CDR3 DNA sequence: TGTGCCAGCAGTGCAGGGAGCTCCTATAATTCACCCCTCCACTTT.